The rows below give T cell receptor beta chains drawn from one sample of a study of blood T cell repertoires in COVID-19. Repertoires were generated with immunoSEQ multiplex PCR, while TCRdb's copy carries only in-frame clones and drops some. The sample lists about 120,000 clones, more than 75% occurring once. Specimen: peripheral blood. The receptors originated from a woman between 50 and 59 years old with acute or convalescent COVID-19. Each CDR3 is given with its conserved first and last residue. D genes are given only for firm matches.

J: TRBJ2-7
V: TRBV6-5
D: -
DNA: TGTGCCAGCATAGGACAAGCGTACGAGCAGTACTTC
CDR3: CASIGQAYEQYF

J: TRBJ1-3
V: TRBV6-6
D: TRBD1
DNA: TGTGCCAGCAGCAGGTCACAGGGGATCTCTGGAAACACCATATATTTT
CDR3: CASSRSQGISGNTIYF

J: TRBJ1-4
V: TRBV18
D: -
DNA: TGTGCCAGCTCACCAAAGGATTTTGGGGGGAATGAAAAACTGTTTTTT
CDR3: CASSPKDFGGNEKLFF

J: TRBJ2-5
V: TRBV6-5
D: -
DNA: TGTGCCAGCAGCTCCGGGACAAACCAAGAGACCCAGTACTTC
CDR3: CASSSGTNQETQYF

J: TRBJ1-2
V: TRBV5-4
D: -
DNA: TGTGCCAGCAGCTTTCAAAGTTCGGGGGGCTACACCTTC
CDR3: CASSFQSSGGYTF

J: TRBJ1-2
V: TRBV14
D: -
DNA: TGTGCCAGCAGCGACCGACTTTCGGGTGGCTACACCTTC
CDR3: CASSDRLSGGYTF

J: TRBJ2-1
V: TRBV5-1
D: -
DNA: TGCGCCAGCAGCTTGGCGCAGGGGCGCGACGAGCAGTTCTTC
CDR3: CASSLAQGRDEQFF

J: TRBJ2-3
V: TRBV7-9
D: TRBD2
DNA: TGTGCCAGCAGCTTAAGTTTAGCGGGAGCCCTCGAGACCCACAGTACGCAGTATTTT
CDR3: CASSLSLAGALETHSTQYF

J: TRBJ1-6
V: TRBV4-1
D: -
DNA: TGCGCCAGCAGCCAAGATTCCCAGGCGACCTTCCCCCTCCACTTT
CDR3: CASSQDSQATFPLHF

J: TRBJ1-2
V: TRBV24-1
D: -
DNA: TGTGCCACCAGTGATTTAAACAGCTATGGCTACACCTTC
CDR3: CATSDLNSYGYTF

J: TRBJ1-2
V: TRBV7-9
D: TRBD1
DNA: TGTGCCAGCAGCTTATCGGGACAGGATTCTAACTATGGCTACACCTTC
CDR3: CASSLSGQDSNYGYTF

J: TRBJ2-1
V: TRBV3-1/TRBV3-2
D: TRBD2
DNA: TGTGCCAGCAGCCTCGGACTGGCGGGAGGCGATGAGCAGTTCTTC
CDR3: CASSLGLAGGDEQFF

J: TRBJ1-1
V: TRBV12-3/TRBV12-4
D: -
DNA: TGTGCCAGCAGTTTCGGAGGCCCTGAAGCTTTCTTT
CDR3: CASSFGGPEAFF

J: TRBJ2-7
V: TRBV24-1
D: -
DNA: TGTGCCACCAGTGGTCCAGTTCCTCCCTACGAGCAGTACTTC
CDR3: CATSGPVPPYEQYF

J: TRBJ2-3
V: TRBV18
D: -
DNA: TGTGCCAGCTCACCCAAACAGTCAGATACGCAGTATTTT
CDR3: CASSPKQSDTQYF

J: TRBJ1-5
V: TRBV19
D: TRBD1
DNA: TGTGCCAGCAAACCGACAGGGCAAGGCAATCAGCCCCAGCATTTT
CDR3: CASKPTGQGNQPQHF

J: TRBJ2-1
V: TRBV30
D: -
DNA: TGTGCCTGGGGGACTCCTCGAAAGAATGAGCAGTTCTTC
CDR3: CAWGTPRKNEQFF